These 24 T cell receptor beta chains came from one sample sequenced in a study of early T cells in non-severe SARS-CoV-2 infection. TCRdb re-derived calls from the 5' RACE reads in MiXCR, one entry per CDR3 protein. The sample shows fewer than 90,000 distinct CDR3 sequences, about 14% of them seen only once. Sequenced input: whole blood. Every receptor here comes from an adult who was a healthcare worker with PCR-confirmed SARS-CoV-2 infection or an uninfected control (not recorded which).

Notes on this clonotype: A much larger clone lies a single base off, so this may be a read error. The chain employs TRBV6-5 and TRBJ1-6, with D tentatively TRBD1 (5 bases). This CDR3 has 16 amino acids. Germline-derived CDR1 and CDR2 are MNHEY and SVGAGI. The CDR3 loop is CASRTRRGSYNSLLHF. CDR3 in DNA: TGTGCCAGCAGAACCAGAAGGGGTTCCTATAATTCACTCCTCCACTTT.

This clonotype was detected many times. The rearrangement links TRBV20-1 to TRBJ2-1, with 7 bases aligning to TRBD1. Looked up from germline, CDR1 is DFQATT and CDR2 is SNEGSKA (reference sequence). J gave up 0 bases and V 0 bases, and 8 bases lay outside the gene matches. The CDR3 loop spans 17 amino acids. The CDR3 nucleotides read TGCAGTGCTAGAGACAGCACAGGGGACGGCTCCTACAATGAGCAGTTCTTC. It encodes CSARDSTGDGSYNEQFF.

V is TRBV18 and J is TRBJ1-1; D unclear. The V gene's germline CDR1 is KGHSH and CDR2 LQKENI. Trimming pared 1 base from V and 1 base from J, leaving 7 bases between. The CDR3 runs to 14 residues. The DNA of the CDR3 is TGTGCCAGCTCACCACTTGAGGCGAACACTGAAGCTTTCTTT. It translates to CASSPLEANTEAFF.

CDR3: CASSEQGSASNQPQHF. CDR3 coding DNA: TGTGCCAGCAGTGAACAGGGGTCCGCGAGCAATCAGCCCCAGCATTTT. The chain couples TRBV2 to TRBJ1-5, with a tentative D call TRBD1 (6 bases). Trimming cost V 2 bases and J 1 base, with 12 bases left between them. The CDR3 has 16 residues. The germline V gene encodes CDR1 SNHLY and CDR2 FYNNEI.

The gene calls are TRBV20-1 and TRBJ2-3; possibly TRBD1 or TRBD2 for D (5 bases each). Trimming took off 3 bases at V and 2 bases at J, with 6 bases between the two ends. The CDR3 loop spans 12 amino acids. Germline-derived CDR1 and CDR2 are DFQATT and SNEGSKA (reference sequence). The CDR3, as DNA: TGCAGTGCTAGCGGGGCCACAGATACGCAGTATTTT. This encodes CSASGATDTQYF.

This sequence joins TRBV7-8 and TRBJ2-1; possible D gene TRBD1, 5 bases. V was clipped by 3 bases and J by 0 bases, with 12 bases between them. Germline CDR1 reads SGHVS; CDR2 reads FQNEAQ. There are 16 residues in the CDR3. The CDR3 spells CASSLVQGSSYNEQFF. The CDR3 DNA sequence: TGTGCCAGCAGCTTGGTGCAGGGAAGCTCCTACAATGAGCAGTTCTTC. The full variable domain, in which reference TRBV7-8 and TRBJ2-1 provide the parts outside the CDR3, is GAGVSQSPRYKVAKRGQDVALRCDPISGHVSLFWYQQALGQGPEFLTYFQNEAQLDKSGLPSDRFFAERPEGSVSTLKIQRTQQEDSAVYLCASSLVQGSSYNEQFFGPGTRLTVL.

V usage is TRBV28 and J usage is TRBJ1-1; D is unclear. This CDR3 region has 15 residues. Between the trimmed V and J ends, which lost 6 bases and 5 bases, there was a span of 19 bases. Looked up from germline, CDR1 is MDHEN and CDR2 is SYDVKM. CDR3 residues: CASSRWGGPGTEAFF. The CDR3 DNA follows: TGTGCCAGCAGCCGTTGGGGAGGGCCGGGAACTGAAGCTTTCTTT.

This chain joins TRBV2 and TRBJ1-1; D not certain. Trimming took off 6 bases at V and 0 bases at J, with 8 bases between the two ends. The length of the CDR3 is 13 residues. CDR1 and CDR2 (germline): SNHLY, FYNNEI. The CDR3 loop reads CASRRHMNTEAFF. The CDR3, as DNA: TGTGCCAGCAGGAGACACATGAACACTGAAGCTTTCTTT.

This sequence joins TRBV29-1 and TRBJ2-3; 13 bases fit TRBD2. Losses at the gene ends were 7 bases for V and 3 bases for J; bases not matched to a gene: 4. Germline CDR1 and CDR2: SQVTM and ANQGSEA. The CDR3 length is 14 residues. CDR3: CSGTSGGATDTQYF. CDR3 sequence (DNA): TGCAGCGGTACTAGCGGGGGGGCAACAGATACGCAGTATTTT.

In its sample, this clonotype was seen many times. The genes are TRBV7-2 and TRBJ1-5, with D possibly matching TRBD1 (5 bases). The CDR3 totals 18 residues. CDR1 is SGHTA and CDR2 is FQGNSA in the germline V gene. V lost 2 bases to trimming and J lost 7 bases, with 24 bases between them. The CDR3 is CASSLNNRGLGSGQPQHF. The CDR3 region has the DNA TGTGCCAGCAGCTTAAATAATAGGGGCCTAGGGAGTGGCCAGCCCCAGCATTTT.

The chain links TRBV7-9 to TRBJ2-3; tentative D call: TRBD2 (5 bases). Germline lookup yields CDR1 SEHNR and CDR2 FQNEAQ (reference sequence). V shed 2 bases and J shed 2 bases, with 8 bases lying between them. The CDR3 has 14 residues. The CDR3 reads CASSLTRNTDTQYF. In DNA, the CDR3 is TGTGCCAGCAGCTTAACTAGAAACACAGATACGCAGTATTTT.

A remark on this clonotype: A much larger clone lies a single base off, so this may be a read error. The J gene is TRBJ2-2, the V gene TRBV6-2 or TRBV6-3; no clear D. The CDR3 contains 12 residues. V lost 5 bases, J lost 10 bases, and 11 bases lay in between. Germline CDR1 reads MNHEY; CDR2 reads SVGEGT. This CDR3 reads CASSPQREELFF. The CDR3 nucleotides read TGTGCCAGCAGTCCCCAGCGAGAGGAGCTGTTTTTT.

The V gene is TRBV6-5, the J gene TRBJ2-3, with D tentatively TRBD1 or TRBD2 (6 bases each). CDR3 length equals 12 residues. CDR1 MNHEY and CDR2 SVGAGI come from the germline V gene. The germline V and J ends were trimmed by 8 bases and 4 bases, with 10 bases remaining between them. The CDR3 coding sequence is TGTGCCAGCTCGAGGGGGGCAGATACGCAGTATTTT. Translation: CASSRGADTQYF.

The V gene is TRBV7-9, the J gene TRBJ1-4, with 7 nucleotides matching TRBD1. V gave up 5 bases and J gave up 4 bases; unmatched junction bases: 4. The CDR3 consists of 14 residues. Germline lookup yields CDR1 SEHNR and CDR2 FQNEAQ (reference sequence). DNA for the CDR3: TGTGCCAGCAGCAAAGACAGGGATAATGAAAAACTGTTTTTT. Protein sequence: CASSKDRDNEKLFF.

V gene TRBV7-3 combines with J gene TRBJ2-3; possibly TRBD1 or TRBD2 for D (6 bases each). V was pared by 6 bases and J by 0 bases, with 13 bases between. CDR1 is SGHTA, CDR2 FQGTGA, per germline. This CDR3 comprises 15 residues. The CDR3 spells CASRLGGTSTDTQYF. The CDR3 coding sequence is TGTGCCAGCAGGCTAGGGGGGACCAGCACAGATACGCAGTATTTT.

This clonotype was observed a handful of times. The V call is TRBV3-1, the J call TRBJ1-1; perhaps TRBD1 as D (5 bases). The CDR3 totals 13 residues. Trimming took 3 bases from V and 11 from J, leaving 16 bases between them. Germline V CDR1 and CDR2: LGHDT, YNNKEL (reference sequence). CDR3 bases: TGTGCCAGCAGCCAGGGGGACCGATGGGTGGCTTTCTTT. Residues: CASSQGDRWVAFF.

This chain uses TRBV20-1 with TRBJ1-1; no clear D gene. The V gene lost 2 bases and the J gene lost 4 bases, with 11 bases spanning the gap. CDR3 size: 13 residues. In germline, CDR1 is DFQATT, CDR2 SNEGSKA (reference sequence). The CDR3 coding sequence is TGCAGTGCTAGACTCACTTGGGGCACTGAAGCTTTCTTT. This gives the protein CSARLTWGTEAFF.

The CDR3: CASSQIGQGDTDTQYF. The DNA of the CDR3 is TGTGCCAGCAGCCAAATCGGACAGGGGGACACAGATACGCAGTATTTT. The rearrangement joins TRBV3-1 to TRBJ2-3, with TRBD1 matching 10 bases. The V and J ends lost 2 bases and 2 bases, in that order; junction bases with no gene match: 4. The CDR3 is 16 residues long. Germline CDR1 and CDR2: LGHDT and YNNKEL (reference sequence).

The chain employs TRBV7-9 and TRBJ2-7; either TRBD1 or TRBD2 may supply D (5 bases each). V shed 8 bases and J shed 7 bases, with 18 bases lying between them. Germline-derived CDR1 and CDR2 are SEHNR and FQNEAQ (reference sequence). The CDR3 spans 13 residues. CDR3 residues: CASGSPGAGEQYF. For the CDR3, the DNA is TGTGCCAGCGGCAGTCCCGGGGCCGGGGAGCAGTACTTC.

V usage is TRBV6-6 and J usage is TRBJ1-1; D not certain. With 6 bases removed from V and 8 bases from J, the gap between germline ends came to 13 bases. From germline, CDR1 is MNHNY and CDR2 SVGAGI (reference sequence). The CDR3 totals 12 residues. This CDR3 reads CASSLVRSEAFF. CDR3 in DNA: TGTGCCAGCAGCCTAGTACGGAGCGAAGCTTTCTTT.

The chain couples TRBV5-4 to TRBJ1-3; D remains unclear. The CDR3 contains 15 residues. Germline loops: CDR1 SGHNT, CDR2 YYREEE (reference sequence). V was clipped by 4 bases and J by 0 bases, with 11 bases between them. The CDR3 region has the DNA TGTGCCAGCAGCCCCGGGAGACTCTCTGGAAACACCATATATTTT. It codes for CASSPGRLSGNTIYF.

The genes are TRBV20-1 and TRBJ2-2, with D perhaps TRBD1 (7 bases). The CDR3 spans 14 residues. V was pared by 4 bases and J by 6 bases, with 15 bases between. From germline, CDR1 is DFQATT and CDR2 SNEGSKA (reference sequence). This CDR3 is CSAKEGAQAGELFF. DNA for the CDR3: TGCAGTGCTAAGGAGGGGGCGCAGGCCGGGGAGCTGTTTTTT.

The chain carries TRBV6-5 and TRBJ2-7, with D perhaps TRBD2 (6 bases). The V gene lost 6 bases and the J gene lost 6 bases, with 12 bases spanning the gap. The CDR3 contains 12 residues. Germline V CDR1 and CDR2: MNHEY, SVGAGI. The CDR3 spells CASSQVGGEQYF. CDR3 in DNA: TGTGCCAGCAGCCAGGTGGGAGGCGAGCAGTACTTC.

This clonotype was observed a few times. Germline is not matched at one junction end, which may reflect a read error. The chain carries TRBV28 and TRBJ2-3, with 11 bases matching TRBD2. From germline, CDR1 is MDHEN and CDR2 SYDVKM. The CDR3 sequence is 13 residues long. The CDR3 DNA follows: TGTGCCAGCAGTTTCGTCGGGACTAGCGGTCCGAAATTT. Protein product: CASSFVGTSGPKF. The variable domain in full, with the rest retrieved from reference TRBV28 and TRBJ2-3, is DVKVTQSSRYLVKRTGEKVFLECVQDMDHENMFWYRQDPGLGLRLIYFSYDVKMKEKGDIPEGYSVSREKKERFSLILESASTNQTSMYLCASSFVGTSGPKFGPGTRLTVL.